These T cell receptor beta chains were read from a single sample in a study of beta chain features in type 1 diabetes. TCRdb keeps only in-frame clones here, not all; method: immunoSEQ multiplex PCR. The sample records over 120,000 clones, nearly 9.5% being singletons. Source material: central memory CD4+ T cells from blood. The receptors shown here come from a man younger than 35 in good health. The CDR3 runs from the conserved cysteine through the conserved F or W. D genes are given only for firm matches. Expanded clones get a size class; other rows say once, few or many, or leave the size out.

D,V,J,size,DNA,CDR3
.,TRBV6-1,TRBJ2-2,.,TGTGCCAGCAGTGCCGTCGGACAAGGGGGCGGGGAGCTGTTTTTT,CASSAVGQGGGELFF
TRBD2,TRBV4-2,TRBJ2-1,.,TGTGCCAGCAGCCAAGATACTAGCGGGGGGGCCTGGGATGAGCAGTTCTTC,CASSQDTSGGAWDEQFF
TRBD1,TRBV29-1,TRBJ1-2,.,TGCAGCGTCGCAGCGAGGGACAGTTACTATGGCTACACCTTC,CSVAARDSYYGYTF
TRBD2,TRBV7-2,TRBJ2-2,few,TGTGCCAGCAGCTTCGGACTAGCGGGGGGCCGGAACACCGGGGAGCTGTTTTTT,CASSFGLAGGRNTGELFF
.,TRBV5-1,TRBJ1-5,few,TGCGCCAGCAGCTTGCTACAGACGAATCAGCCCCAGCATTTT,CASSLLQTNQPQHF
TRBD1,TRBV5-1,TRBJ2-1,few,TGCGCCACCACCCGGGGACAGGGGGCGTACAATGAGCAGTTCTTC,CATTRGQGAYNEQFF
.,TRBV11-2,TRBJ2-5,.,TGTGCCAGCAGCCCAGGGAATGCGCAGGGGTCTTGGGAGACCCAGTACTTC,CASSPGNAQGSWETQYF
.,TRBV5-4,TRBJ1-4,few,TGTGCCAGCAGCTTGAAGACGGGTGTTAATGAAAAACTGTTTTTT,CASSLKTGVNEKLFF
.,TRBV4-2,TRBJ2-1,.,TGTGCCAGCAGCCAAACGGAGGGTCCGGGTGAGCAGTTCTTC,CASSQTEGPGEQFF
TRBD1,TRBV5-6,TRBJ1-5,many,TGTGCCAGCAGCTTGGGTGACAGGGGCAATCAGCCCCAGCATTTT,CASSLGDRGNQPQHF
.,TRBV9,TRBJ2-1,few,TGTGCCAGCAGTCAATCGACCCGGTGGACTCACAATGAGCAGTTCTTC,CASSQSTRWTHNEQFF
.,TRBV7-2,TRBJ2-1,.,TGTGCCAGCAGCTCCTTCACAGGGGAGCAGTTCTTC,CASSSFTGEQFF
TRBD1,TRBV28,TRBJ2-7,.,TGTGCCAGCAGGGGAGGACAGGGACGGAGGGAGCAGTACTTC,CASRGGQGRREQYF
TRBD1,TRBV14,TRBJ1-2,many,TGTGCCAGCAGCCTAGACAGGGGACATGGCTACACCTTC,CASSLDRGHGYTF
TRBD1,TRBV7-2,TRBJ2-1,many,TGTGCCAGCAGCCCAGGGGGCCCTTACGATGAGCAGTTCTTC,CASSPGGPYDEQFF
.,TRBV14,TRBJ2-3,few,TGTGCCAGCAGCCCCCTAGGGGGGGCCACAGATACGCAGTATTTT,CASSPLGGATDTQYF
.,TRBV29-1,TRBJ2-4,few,TGCAGCGCCTCAGGACAGCCTGAAGGCATTCAGTACTTC,CSASGQPEGIQYF
.,TRBV5-6,TRBJ2-1,.,TGTGCCAGCAGCTTGGGAGCCCATTACAATGAGCAGTTCTTC,CASSLGAHYNEQFF
.,TRBV25-1,TRBJ2-7,few,TGTGCCAGCAGTGACAGGGGCCACTCCTACGAGCAGTACTTC,CASSDRGHSYEQYF
TRBD2,TRBV7-8,TRBJ2-3,.,TGTGCCAGCAGCTTAGTGGTTAGCGGGGGCACAGATACGCAGTATTTT,CASSLVVSGGTDTQYF
TRBD2,TRBV6-5,TRBJ2-1,few,TGTGCCAGCAGTTACGGGAGGGGAAGCTCCTACAATGAGCAGTTCTTC,CASSYGRGSSYNEQFF
.,TRBV27,TRBJ2-3,.,TGTGCCAGCAGTTCGTATGCGGGGATTAGCGACACAGATACGCAGTATTTT,CASSSYAGISDTDTQYF
.,TRBV7-3,TRBJ2-1,few,TGTGCCAGCAGCCCAGGGACATCGAACAATGAGCAGTTCTTC,CASSPGTSNNEQFF
TRBD2,TRBV9,TRBJ2-3,.,TGTGCCAGCAGCCCCCGACTAGCGGGGGGCCTCACAGATACGCAGTATTTT,CASSPRLAGGLTDTQYF
TRBD1,TRBV30,TRBJ1-1,few,TGTGCCTGGGGACAGGGGTTACAGGCTTTCTTT,CAWGQGLQAFF
.,TRBV27,TRBJ1-5,.,TGTGCCAGCACCCTACAGTATCAGCCCCAGCATTTT,CASTLQYQPQHF
TRBD2,TRBV5-6,TRBJ2-6,few,TGTGCCAGCAGCTCCACTAGCGGGGGGGCCGCTGGGGCCAACGTCCTGACTTTC,CASSSTSGGAAGANVLTF
.,TRBV28,TRBJ1-5,few,TGTGCCAGCACTAAACCAGGGAGGGGGTCGGAGAATCAGCCCCAGCATTTT,CASTKPGRGSENQPQHF
.,TRBV28,TRBJ1-6,.,TGTGCCAGCAGTTTGCGGTCACAGGGTAATTCACCCCTCCACTTT,CASSLRSQGNSPLHF
.,TRBV2,TRBJ2-1,.,TGTGCCACCTTCGAGGGCCGGTCGACGGGTGAGCAGTTCTTC,CATFEGRSTGEQFF
TRBD1,TRBV29-1,TRBJ2-3,few,TGCAGCGTCCAACAGGGGGCAGGCACAGATACGCAGTATTTT,CSVQQGAGTDTQYF
.,TRBV7-2,TRBJ2-1,few,TGTGCCAGCAGACTCGGGGTAGACAATGAGCAGTTCTTC,CASRLGVDNEQFF
TRBD2,TRBV4-3,TRBJ2-7,few,TGCGCCAGCAGCCAAGTGTCAAGCGGGGTCTACGAGCAGTACTTC,CASSQVSSGVYEQYF
.,TRBV9,TRBJ2-3,.,TGTGCCAGCAGCGTCCTTTCTTTCTACACAGATACGCAGTATTTT,CASSVLSFYTDTQYF
.,TRBV29-1,TRBJ2-7,.,TGCAGCGTGATGCGGGCAGTAGCCTACGAGCAGTACTTC,CSVMRAVAYEQYF
TRBD2,TRBV30,TRBJ2-2,.,TGTGCCTGGCGCATAGCGGGGGGGACCGGGGAGCTGTTTTTT,CAWRIAGGTGELFF